This passage covers 28 T cell receptor beta chains from one sample sequenced in a study of T cell responses to AZD1222 COVID-19 vaccine. The data were produced by immunoSEQ multiplex PCR, yet TCRdb's version contains in-frame clones alone and is incomplete. The sample has some 120,000 clones, approximately 85% seen once. Sequencing used peripheral blood, obtained on day 0 of AZD1222 vaccination. The receptors here all came from an adult in good health.

The CDR3 nucleotides are TGTGCCAGCAGTCCTCCGGGACAGGGAAATTCTGAAGCTTTCTTT. This sequence encodes CASSPPGQGNSEAFF. The rearrangement joins TRBV28 to TRBJ1-1, with 9 bases that match TRBD1. The junction had 10 bases not matched to a gene; V was cut back by 5 bases and J by 6 bases. The CDR3 consists of 15 residues. Germline CDR1 MDHEN, CDR2 SYDVKM.

The chain combines TRBV29-1 with TRBJ1-2; D is undetermined. The germline V gene encodes CDR1 SQVTM and CDR2 ANQGSEA. The CDR3 spans 10 residues. V was shortened by 3 bases and J by 6 bases, with 5 bases between the two germline ends. DNA for the CDR3: TGCAGCGTTGACGCGGATGGCTACACCTTC. It is translated as CSVDADGYTF.

The chain links TRBV28 to TRBJ2-7, with D perhaps TRBD1 (6 bases). Germline V gene sequence: CDR1 MDHEN, CDR2 SYDVKM. The CDR3 sequence is 14 residues long. Between the trimmed V and J ends, which lost 8 bases and 0 bases, there was a span of 14 bases. The CDR3, as DNA: TGTGCCAGCTGCGAGGGGGTAAGCTCCTACGAGCAGTACTTC. It yields the protein CASCEGVSSYEQYF.

The genes are TRBV28 and TRBJ1-4; TRBD1 is a possible D gene (6 bases). This CDR3 is built from 13 residues. Germline V lookup: CDR1 MDHEN, CDR2 SYDVKM. V gave up 6 bases and J gave up 8 bases, with 13 bases separating them. CDR3 in amino acids: CASSPGTKEKLFF. The CDR3 DNA reads as TGTGCCAGCAGCCCCGGGACAAAGGAAAAACTGTTTTTT. The whole variable domain, remainder taken from reference TRBV28 and TRBJ1-4, is DVKVTQSSRYLVKRTGEKVFLECVQDMDHENMFWYRQDPGLGLRLIYFSYDVKMKEKGDIPEGYSVSREKKERFSLILESASTNQTSMYLCASSPGTKEKLFFGSGTQLSVL.

The chain couples TRBV19 to TRBJ1-1; D uncertain. Germline CDR1 LNHDA, CDR2 SQIVND (reference sequence). Trimming left V 5 bases short and J 11 bases short, with 18 bases between. CDR3 length: 13 residues. The CDR3 loop is CASSPPKRAGAFF. The CDR3, as DNA: TGTGCCAGTAGTCCCCCCAAGAGGGCCGGGGCTTTCTTT.

The chain has TRBV7-6 and TRBJ2-2, with unresolved D. Germline CDR1 and CDR2: SGHVS and FNYEAQ. CDR3 length: 12 amino acids. The V and J ends lost 5 bases and 7 bases respectively, with 8 bases between them. The CDR3 sequence: CASSADIGELFF. In nucleotides, the CDR3 is TGTGCCAGCAGCGCAGATATCGGGGAGCTGTTTTTT.

CDR3 DNA: TGTGCCACCAGTGATTTTTCAACCGGGACTAGCGGGATGATTGGGAAATACAATGAGCAGTTCTTC. Translation: CATSDFSTGTSGMIGKYNEQFF. The gene calls are TRBV24-1 and TRBJ2-1, with 13 bases fitting TRBD2. The CDR3 length is 22 residues. Trimming at V came to 1 base and at J to 4 bases, leaving 18 bases not matched to a gene. The germline V gene has CDR1 KGHDR and CDR2 SFDVKD.

This chain uses TRBV28 with TRBJ1-5, with TRBD1 matching 9 bases. The CDR3 has 15 residues. In germline, CDR1 is MDHEN, CDR2 SYDVKM. With 5 bases clipped from V and 6 bases from J, the junction kept 8 bases outside the gene matches. In nucleotides, the CDR3 is TGTGCCAGCAGTCCGCGGACAGGGGCCCGTCAGCCCCAGCATTTT. This translates into CASSPRTGARQPQHF. The full variable domain, its missing parts supplied by reference TRBV28 and TRBJ1-5, is DVKVTQSSRYLVKRTGEKVFLECVQDMDHENMFWYRQDPGLGLRLIYFSYDVKMKEKGDIPEGYSVSREKKERFSLILESASTNQTSMYLCASSPRTGARQPQHFGDGTRLSIL.

The chain joins TRBV5-8 to TRBJ2-3; D possibly corresponds to TRBD1 (6 bases). The CDR3 consists of 14 residues. Between the trimmed V and J ends, which lost 4 bases and 5 bases, there was a span of 14 bases. Germline CDR1 reads SGHTS; CDR2 reads YDEGEE. The DNA for the CDR3 is TGTGCCAGCAGCGTTGGGACATGGAAAGATACGCAGTATTTT. Its protein is CASSVGTWKDTQYF. Variable domain in full (rest from reference TRBV5-8 and TRBJ2-3): EAGVTQSPTHLIKTRGQQATLRCSPISGHTSVYWYQQALGLGLQFLLWYDEGEERNRGNFPPRFSGRQFPNYSSELNVNALELEDSALYLCASSVGTWKDTQYFGPGTRLTVL.

The rearrangement links TRBV7-2 to TRBJ2-5; 8 bases align to TRBD2. Germline lookup yields CDR1 SGHTA and CDR2 FQGNSA. The V and J ends lost 5 bases and 3 bases, in that order; junction bases with no gene match: 8. This CDR3 is 15 amino acids long. The CDR3 sequence: CASSPPGGIKETQYF. The CDR3, as DNA: TGTGCCAGCAGCCCGCCGGGGGGGATAAAAGAGACCCAGTACTTC.

The V and J genes are TRBV7-2 and TRBJ2-4; the match to TRBD2 covers 8 bases. The CDR3 length is 13 residues. The germline gives CDR1 SGHTA, CDR2 FQGNSA. Trimming at V came to 5 bases and at J to 7 bases, leaving 4 bases not matched to a gene. This CDR3 is CASSGGTRNIQYF. The CDR3 DNA sequence: TGTGCCAGCAGCGGGGGGACTAGGAACATTCAGTACTTC.

The rearrangement links TRBV18 to TRBJ1-1; a weak D match, TRBD1 (5 bases). The CDR3 extends over 14 amino acids. Germline V gene sequence: CDR1 KGHSH, CDR2 LQKENI. With 0 bases removed from V and 4 bases from J, the gap between germline ends came to 9 bases. CDR3 residues: CASSPPNGGTEAFF. In DNA form, the CDR3 reads TGTGCCAGCTCACCACCCAACGGGGGCACTGAAGCTTTCTTT.

The chain combines TRBV6-5 with TRBJ2-3; D is possibly TRBD1 or TRBD2 (5 bases each). Germline lookup yields CDR1 MNHEY and CDR2 SVGAGI. This CDR3 comprises 15 residues. V lost 6 bases, J lost 4 bases, and 17 bases lay in between. DNA for the CDR3: TGTGCCAGCAGAAGGGGAGTTGTTTGGGCAGATACGCAGTATTTT. Translation: CASRRGVVWADTQYF.

The chain recombines TRBV30 with TRBJ1-2; the D gene is possibly TRBD1 (5 bases). This CDR3 contains 12 residues. Germline V lookup: CDR1 GTSNPN, CDR2 SVGIG (reference sequence). V gave up 5 bases and J gave up 4 bases, with 11 bases separating them. CDR3 residues: CAWGGVGYGYTF. The CDR3 DNA is TGTGCCTGGGGGGGGGTTGGCTATGGCTACACCTTC.

Only a few counts were recorded for this clone. This sequence joins TRBV19 and TRBJ1-5, with D uncertain. V was pared by 6 bases and J by 5 bases, with 11 bases between. This CDR3 spans 13 amino acids. Germline V gene lookup returns CDR1 LNHDA and CDR2 SQIVND (reference sequence). The CDR3 DNA sequence: TGTGCCAGTAGCCAGGACGGTTATCAGCCCCAGCATTTT. Translation: CASSQDGYQPQHF.

The rearrangement uses TRBV2 and TRBJ2-7; weak D call: TRBD2 (6 bases). This CDR3 is built from 15 residues. Trimming stripped 5 bases from V and 6 bases from J, with 20 bases between. Germline CDR1 and CDR2: SNHLY and FYNNEI. The CDR3 sequence is CASSLARGLGTEQYF. CDR3 in DNA: TGTGCCAGCAGTTTAGCACGGGGGTTAGGTACCGAGCAGTACTTC.

The chain couples TRBV5-1 to TRBJ1-1; weak D call: TRBD1 (5 bases). Between the trimmed V and J ends, which lost 1 base and 13 bases, there was a span of 14 bases. Germline CDR1 is SGHRS and CDR2 is YFSETQ. This CDR3 is 12 amino acids long. CDR3 amino acids: CASSLSGFGSFF. The CDR3 DNA follows: TGCGCCAGCAGCTTGTCAGGGTTTGGCAGTTTCTTT.

The CDR3, as DNA: TGCAGCGTAGCAAGAGGGGGAGATGAGCAGTTCTTC. Its protein product is CSVARGGDEQFF. This sequence joins TRBV29-1 and TRBJ2-1, with D possibly being TRBD1 (6 bases). Germline CDR1 SQVTM, CDR2 ANQGSEA. The germline V and J ends were trimmed by 6 bases and 8 bases, with 14 bases remaining between them. CDR3 length: 12 amino acids.

The chain recombines TRBV5-5 with TRBJ2-1; 11 positions match TRBD2. Looked up from germline, CDR1 is SGHKS and CDR2 is YYEKEE (reference sequence). With 8 bases clipped from V and 1 base from J, the junction kept 14 bases outside the gene matches. The CDR3 totals 18 residues. DNA for the CDR3: TGTGCCAGTCTGCCAACTAGCGGGAGTAGGGGGTCCTACAATGAGCAGTTCTTC. It codes for CASLPTSGSRGSYNEQFF.

The J gene is TRBJ2-1, the V gene TRBV5-1, with 9 bases that match TRBD2. Trimming took 4 bases from V and 5 from J; bases not matched to a gene: 4. The CDR3 is 14 amino acids. CDR1 is SGHRS and CDR2 is YFSETQ in the germline V gene. CDR3: CASSPRTSDNEQFF. The DNA of the CDR3 is TGCGCCAGCAGCCCGCGGACTAGCGACAATGAGCAGTTCTTC.

The V and J genes are TRBV19 and TRBJ1-4, with D possibly being TRBD1 (5 bases). Germline assignment: CDR1 LNHDA and CDR2 SQIVND (reference sequence). The CDR3 is 14 amino acids. Trimming took 3 bases from V and 7 from J, leaving 12 bases between them. Here the CDR3 DNA reads TGTGCCAGTAGTATCCAGAGGGACGGTGAAAAACTGTTTTTT. Protein: CASSIQRDGEKLFF.

The chain has TRBV3-1 (or the pseudogene TRBV3-2) and TRBJ2-4; D unclear. The CDR3 spans 18 residues. Trimming cost V 2 bases and J 1 base, with 18 bases left between them. Per the germline V gene, CDR1 is LGHDT and CDR2 is YNNKEL (reference sequence). The CDR3 nucleotides are TGTGCCAGCAGCCAATCTCTGCGGAAGGTCCTGGCCAAAAACATTCAGTACTTC. This codes for CASSQSLRKVLAKNIQYF.

This chain joins TRBV28 and TRBJ1-2, with a tentative D call TRBD1 (5 bases). This CDR3 region has 14 residues. Per the germline V gene, CDR1 is MDHEN and CDR2 is SYDVKM. Between the trimmed V and J ends, which lost 8 bases and 4 bases, there was a span of 17 bases. The CDR3 DNA reads TGTGCCAGCTTGTTGTCGCCCGGGGGCTATGGCTACACCTTC. Its protein is CASLLSPGGYGYTF.

The chain uses TRBV24-1 and TRBJ2-7; weak D call: TRBD1 (6 bases). Germline CDR1 reads KGHDR; CDR2 reads SFDVKD. There are 16 residues in the CDR3. V lost 4 bases, J lost 6 bases, and 21 bases lay in between. The CDR3 sequence: CATSENPLRGTGEQYF. CDR3 in DNA: TGTGCCACCAGTGAAAACCCCCTGAGGGGGACGGGCGAGCAGTACTTC.

CDR3 bases: TGTGCCAGCAGCAGGGCCAAGAAGAACACTGAAGCTTTCTTT. Translation gives CASSRAKKNTEAFF. The V and J genes are TRBV6-5 and TRBJ1-1; TRBD1 is a possible D gene (5 bases). The germline V gene has CDR1 MNHEY and CDR2 SVGAGI. Trimming removed 6 bases at V and 1 base at J, with 12 bases between. The CDR3 contains 14 residues.

The chain combines TRBV18 with TRBJ1-1; the D is unclear. CDR1 is KGHSH, CDR2 LQKENI, per germline. The CDR3 is 16 residues long. V lost 3 bases, J lost 0 bases, and 14 bases lay in between. The CDR3 bases are TGTGCCAGCTCACCGGCCGGGGTCGTTATGAACACTGAAGCTTTCTTT. Amino acid sequence: CASSPAGVVMNTEAFF.

This sequence joins TRBV5-1 and TRBJ2-7, with 7 bases that match TRBD2. Germline lookup yields CDR1 SGHRS and CDR2 YFSETQ. V lost 0 bases, J lost 3 bases, and 6 bases stayed unmatched. The CDR3 consists of 15 residues. In DNA, the CDR3 is TGCGCCAGCAGCTTGGATCCGGGAGGAAGCTACGAGCAGTACTTC. Translated: CASSLDPGGSYEQYF.

This chain's CDR3 is CASSLGRQGRHEQYF. In DNA, the CDR3 is TGCGCCAGCAGCTTAGGTCGACAGGGTCGCCACGAGCAGTACTTC. This rearrangement joins TRBV5-1 to TRBJ2-7; 7 bases line up with TRBD1. The germline V gene encodes CDR1 SGHRS and CDR2 YFSETQ. The CDR3 runs to 15 residues. Germline trimming cut 2 bases from V and 5 bases from J; bases unmatched to any gene: 10.